A single TCR beta chain is shown here with its context. This sample was taken from a study of blood T cell repertoires in COVID-19. As for the study in general: The United States, Italy and Spain provided the acute and convalescent COVID-19 samples.

The V and J ends lost 5 bases and 2 bases respectively, with 6 bases between them. The CDR3 is 12 residues long. Germline loops: CDR1 MNHEY, CDR2 SVGEGT. TCRdb's copy holds only in-frame clones and misses some; the assay was immunoSEQ multiplex PCR. In the table there are approximately 35,000 clones, more than 70% of which are singletons. The sequencing input was peripheral blood. The chain links TRBV6-2 or TRBV6-3 to TRBJ1-2; D is possibly TRBD1 (6 bases). The receptor was isolated from a human donor in a cohort sampled during active COVID-19. For the CDR3, the DNA is TGTGCCAGCAGTCAGGGGAACTATGGCTACACCTTC. Translating it yields CASSQGNYGYTF.